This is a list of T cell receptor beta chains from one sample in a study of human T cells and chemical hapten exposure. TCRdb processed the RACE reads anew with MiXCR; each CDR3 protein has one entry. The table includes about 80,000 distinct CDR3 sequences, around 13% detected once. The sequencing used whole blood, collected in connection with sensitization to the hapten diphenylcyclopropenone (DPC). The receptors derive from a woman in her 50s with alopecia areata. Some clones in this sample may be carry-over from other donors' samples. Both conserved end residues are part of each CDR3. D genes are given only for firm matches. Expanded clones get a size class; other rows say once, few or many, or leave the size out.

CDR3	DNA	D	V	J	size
CASSQGTTNEQFF	TGTGCCAGCAGCCAAGGGACGACCAATGAGCAGTTCTTC	NA	TRBV7-2	TRBJ2-1	NA
CASSLVGHGTGELFF	TGTGCCAGCAGCTTAGTGGGCCACGGGACCGGGGAGCTGTTTTTT	NA	TRBV7-8	TRBJ2-2	few
CAWPGPGSGNTIYF	TGTGCCTGGCCGGGACCGGGATCTGGAAACACCATATATTTT	NA	TRBV30	TRBJ1-3	NA
CASSLEGYEQYF	TGTGCCAGCAGCTTGGAAGGCTACGAGCAGTACTTC	NA	TRBV5-5	TRBJ2-7	few
CASSLDIAFNTGELFF	TGTGCCAGCAGCTTAGACATCGCATTTAACACCGGGGAGCTGTTTTTT	NA	TRBV7-9	TRBJ2-2	NA
CASSPLGEGRHYGYTF	TGTGCCAGCTCACCACTTGGAGAGGGACGGCACTATGGCTACACCTTC	NA	TRBV18	TRBJ1-2	NA
CSVDPGSAYNEQFF	TGCAGCGTTGACCCAGGGTCCGCCTACAATGAGCAGTTCTTC	NA	TRBV29-1	TRBJ2-1	few
CASRDGQWGAGGELFF	TGTGCCAGCAGGGACGGACAATGGGGCGCGGGCGGGGAGCTGTTTTTT	NA	TRBV6-2/TRBV6-3	TRBJ2-2	NA
CASSLPGGLEKLFF	TGCGCCAGCAGCCTACCTGGGGGATTGGAAAAACTGTTTTTT	NA	TRBV4-1	TRBJ1-4	many
CASSPRLETEAFF	TGTGCCAGCAGCCCGAGATTGGAAACTGAAGCTTTCTTT	NA	TRBV6-6	TRBJ1-1	once
CASSSTDPGTGSYNEQFF	TGTGCCAGCAGCTCTACCGACCCCGGGACAGGCTCCTACAATGAGCAGTTCTTC	TRBD1	TRBV11-3	TRBJ2-1	NA
CASSLGLAYNEQFF	TGTGCCAGCAGCCTAGGACTAGCGTACAATGAGCAGTTCTTC	TRBD2	TRBV7-9	TRBJ2-1	many
CASSPQGHPMNF	TGCGCCAGCAGCCCTCAGGGACACCCTATGAATTTC	NA	TRBV4-1	TRBJ2-1	NA
CASSYGTSGRGNEQFF	TGTGCCAGCAGTTACGGGACTAGCGGGAGAGGCAATGAGCAGTTCTTC	TRBD2	TRBV6-2/TRBV6-3	TRBJ2-1	many
CASMHEQYF	TGTGCCAGTATGCACGAGCAGTACTTC	NA	TRBV19	TRBJ2-7	NA
CASSYLIAGVYNEQFF	TGTGCCAGCAGTTACCTGATAGCGGGAGTTTACAATGAGCAGTTCTTC	TRBD2	TRBV6-5	TRBJ2-1	few
CSARNHIQGTEAFF	TGCAGTGCTAGAAATCACATACAGGGAACTGAAGCTTTCTTT	NA	TRBV20-1	TRBJ1-1	NA
CASSPTRRPQGRGSYGYTF	TGTGCCAGCAGCCCCACCCGTCGTCCCCAGGGGCGGGGGTCCTATGGCTACACCTTC	NA	TRBV11-2	TRBJ1-2	NA
CASTNEGGAKTEAFF	TGTGCCAGCACCAACGAGGGGGGAGCGAAAACTGAAGCTTTCTTT	NA	TRBV28	TRBJ1-1	NA
CSAAWSDEQYF	TGCAGCGCTGCTTGGTCCGACGAGCAGTACTTC	NA	TRBV29-1	TRBJ2-7	few
CASSGSGLAQPQHF	TGTGCCAGCAGTGGGTCTGGATTGGCCCAGCCCCAGCATTTT	NA	TRBV2	TRBJ1-5	few
CASSPGQGSYEQYF	TGCGCCAGCAGCCCGGGACAGGGGAGCTACGAGCAGTACTTC	TRBD1	TRBV4-1	TRBJ2-7	NA
CASSGLEGKLFF	TGTGCCAGCAGTGGCCTAGAGGGAAAACTGTTTTTT	NA	TRBV2	TRBJ1-4	few
CASSPPQATPYEQYF	TGTGCCAGCAGCCCTCCACAGGCCACCCCCTACGAGCAGTACTTC	NA	TRBV7-8	TRBJ2-7	few
CSVQDPPYNEQFF	TGCAGCGTACAGGACCCGCCCTACAATGAGCAGTTCTTC	NA	TRBV29-1	TRBJ2-1	NA
CASSPSGVYYGYTF	TGTGCCAGCAGCCCCTCGGGGGTTTACTATGGCTACACCTTC	NA	TRBV7-2	TRBJ1-2	NA
CASLNNYGYTF	TGTGCCAGCCTCAATAACTATGGCTACACCTTC	NA	TRBV28	TRBJ1-2	NA
CASSPGLDTDTQYF	TGTGCCAGCAGCCCCGGACTAGACACAGATACGCAGTATTTT	TRBD2	TRBV6-4	TRBJ2-3	few
CSVEVGAGYTF	TGCAGCGTTGAAGTAGGGGCTGGCTACACCTTC	NA	TRBV29-1	TRBJ1-2	many
CASSPTGNTIYF	TGTGCCAGCAGCCCGACCGGAAACACCATATATTTT	NA	TRBV3-1	TRBJ1-3	many
CASSLASNQPQHF	TGTGCCAGCAGCTTAGCAAGCAATCAGCCCCAGCATTTT	NA	TRBV7-6	TRBJ1-5	NA
CASSFRHTGELFF	TGTGCCAGCAGCTTCCGCCACACCGGGGAGCTGTTTTTT	NA	TRBV7-2	TRBJ2-2	few
CASSYALTEGQETQYF	TGTGCCAGCAGTTACGCCCTGACGGAGGGTCAAGAGACCCAGTACTTC	NA	TRBV6-5	TRBJ2-5	NA
CASSQGTLRADTQYF	TGCGCCAGCAGCCAGGGGACCCTCAGGGCGGATACGCAGTATTTT	NA	TRBV4-3	TRBJ2-3	few
CSAGGRSNEKLFF	TGCAGCGCTGGGGGACGGAGTAATGAAAAACTGTTTTTT	NA	TRBV29-1	TRBJ1-4	NA
CSVGNNYGYTF	TGCAGCGTTGGCAATAACTATGGCTACACCTTC	NA	TRBV29-1	TRBJ1-2	many
CASSVTSGSRDEQYF	TGTGCCAGCAGCGTGACTAGCGGGAGTCGGGACGAGCAGTACTTC	TRBD2	TRBV7-2	TRBJ2-7	few
CASSPTQGLQYF	TGTGCCAGCTCACCTACCCAGGGTTTGCAGTACTTC	NA	TRBV18	TRBJ2-7	NA
CASSSLREKPDTQYF	TGTGCCAGCAGCTCATTACGGGAGAAGCCAGATACGCAGTATTTT	NA	TRBV11-2	TRBJ2-3	few
CASSRDDRSPLHF	TGTGCCAGCTCACGGGACGATCGTTCACCCCTCCACTTT	NA	TRBV18	TRBJ1-6	few
CASISLLGGKEKLFF	TGTGCCAGCATATCTCTCCTTGGGGGGAAGGAAAAACTGTTTTTT	NA	TRBV27	TRBJ1-4	few
CSAFRGGRSTDTQYF	TGCAGCGCCTTCAGGGGCGGGAGGTCCACAGATACGCAGTATTTT	TRBD2	TRBV29-1	TRBJ2-3	NA
CASSLHRKAKNIQYF	TGTGCCAGCAGCTTACACCGGAAAGCCAAAAACATTCAGTACTTC	NA	TRBV7-9	TRBJ2-4	many
CSHKGGSSYNEQFF	TGCAGCCACAAAGGGGGATCCTCCTACAATGAGCAGTTCTTC	NA	TRBV29-1	TRBJ2-1	NA